This T cell receptor (beta chain) comes out of a study of blood T cell repertoires in COVID-19. V dropped 0 bases and J dropped 0 bases, with 7 bases sitting between them. The CDR3 length is 15 residues. CDR1 is SGHRS and CDR2 is YFSETQ in the germline V gene. Methods used by the authors: Reference gene primer amplification gave estimated nucleated cell counts. Assay: immunoSEQ multiplex PCR; the TCRdb copy retains only in-frame clones and omits some. V and J calls and clone size are copied from that table; D and trimming were computed from the DNA. The table includes over 200,000 clones, roughly 80% detected once. Before being deemed recovered, Cohort 3 donors had two negative PCRs, clearance, or symptom resolution.

The TCR was taken from a man in his sixties who had recovered from COVID-19. The sequencing sample was made of PBMCs or T cells enriched from blood (not recorded which). This chain uses TRBV5-1 with TRBJ2-1; possible D gene TRBD2, 6 bases. The chain's CDR3 is CASSLAGVSYNEQFF. DNA of the CDR3: TGCGCCAGCAGCTTGGCGGGGGTCTCCTACAATGAGCAGTTCTTC.